Listed below are T cell receptor beta chains from one sample, sequenced in a study of cytomegalovirus exposure and HLA in healthy donors. The protocol was immunoSEQ multiplex PCR, while the TCRdb copy is restricted to in-frame clones and leaves out a portion. The sample contains around 120,000 clones, over 65% of which appear only once. The sequenced material came from PBMCs. Source of these receptors: a middle-aged woman in good health and CMV-seronegative. CDR3s include the opening cysteine and the closing phenylalanine or tryptophan. D genes are given only for firm matches. A row's size may be missing; if present it is once, few, many or a size class.

cdr3_nt: TGTGCCAGCAGCTCAGAGGGTTCCGAAGTGTCTGAAGCTTTCTTT
cdr3_aa: CASSSEGSEVSEAFF
clone_size: NA
cdr3_length: 15
v_call: TRBV7-3
d_call: NA
j_call: TRBJ1-1

cdr3_nt: TGTGCCAGCAGTTCGACACAGGGCGCTGAAAATGGCTACACCTTC
cdr3_aa: CASSSTQGAENGYTF
clone_size: NA
cdr3_length: 15
v_call: TRBV6-6
d_call: NA
j_call: TRBJ1-2

cdr3_nt: TGTGCCAGCAGTTCCTCAAGTCCACGGGCTTTCTTT
cdr3_aa: CASSSSSPRAFF
clone_size: few
cdr3_length: 12
v_call: TRBV28
d_call: NA
j_call: TRBJ1-1

cdr3_nt: TGTGCCAGCAGCTTGGGGGGGACAGGGGACGAAAAACTGTTTTTT
cdr3_aa: CASSLGGTGDEKLFF
clone_size: many
cdr3_length: 15
v_call: TRBV5-4
d_call: TRBD1
j_call: TRBJ1-4

cdr3_nt: TGTGCCACCAGCAGAGGACCAGAGGAGGGCGAGCAGTACTTC
cdr3_aa: CATSRGPEEGEQYF
clone_size: NA
cdr3_length: 14
v_call: TRBV15
d_call: NA
j_call: TRBJ2-7

cdr3_nt: TGCGCCAGCAGCCTACTAGCGCCCTACGAGCAGTACTTC
cdr3_aa: CASSLLAPYEQYF
clone_size: once
cdr3_length: 13
v_call: TRBV5-1
d_call: TRBD2
j_call: TRBJ2-7

cdr3_nt: TGTGCCAGCAGTTTGGGGGGGTTGAACCAGCCCCAGCATTTT
cdr3_aa: CASSLGGLNQPQHF
clone_size: NA
cdr3_length: 14
v_call: TRBV27
d_call: NA
j_call: TRBJ1-5

cdr3_nt: TGCGCCAGCAGTGACGGTAGCGCCAGCTCCTACAATGAGCAGTTCTTC
cdr3_aa: CASSDGSASSYNEQFF
clone_size: NA
cdr3_length: 16
v_call: TRBV10-1
d_call: NA
j_call: TRBJ2-1

cdr3_nt: TGTGCCAGCCGAAAAGGACTGAACACAGATACGCAGTATTTT
cdr3_aa: CASRKGLNTDTQYF
clone_size: NA
cdr3_length: 14
v_call: TRBV25-1
d_call: NA
j_call: TRBJ2-3

cdr3_nt: TGCGCCAGCACCCCGGCGGGAGGTGGTGAGCAGTTCTTC
cdr3_aa: CASTPAGGGEQFF
clone_size: NA
cdr3_length: 13
v_call: TRBV28
d_call: TRBD2
j_call: TRBJ2-1

cdr3_nt: TGTGCCAGCAGCTCCCGGGAGGGATCCTACGAGCAGTACTTC
cdr3_aa: CASSSREGSYEQYF
clone_size: NA
cdr3_length: 14
v_call: TRBV7-2
d_call: TRBD2
j_call: TRBJ2-7

cdr3_nt: TGTGCCAGCTCTTGGGGGGACACTGAAGCTTTCTTT
cdr3_aa: CASSWGDTEAFF
clone_size: NA
cdr3_length: 12
v_call: TRBV2
d_call: NA
j_call: TRBJ1-1

cdr3_nt: TGTGCCAGCAGTGGGACTAGCGGGACCCTAGGGTCGCAGTACTTC
cdr3_aa: CASSGTSGTLGSQYF
clone_size: NA
cdr3_length: 15
v_call: TRBV2
d_call: TRBD2
j_call: TRBJ2-7

cdr3_nt: TGCGCCAGCAGCTTGGCCGCGACTACCGAAGAGACCCAGTACTTC
cdr3_aa: CASSLAATTEETQYF
clone_size: few
cdr3_length: 15
v_call: TRBV5-1
d_call: NA
j_call: TRBJ2-5

cdr3_nt: TGTGCCAGCAGCCCATATGACAGGGCCTACGAGCAGTACTTC
cdr3_aa: CASSPYDRAYEQYF
clone_size: NA
cdr3_length: 14
v_call: TRBV4-2
d_call: TRBD1
j_call: TRBJ2-7

cdr3_nt: TGCGCCAGCAGCCCGGGGACTAGCGGATCCCAAGAGACCCAGTACTTC
cdr3_aa: CASSPGTSGSQETQYF
clone_size: once
cdr3_length: 16
v_call: TRBV5-1
d_call: TRBD2
j_call: TRBJ2-5

cdr3_nt: TGTGCCAGCAGTCCCGGGGCTAGCGGGGCCCCCTACGAGCAGTACTTC
cdr3_aa: CASSPGASGAPYEQYF
clone_size: NA
cdr3_length: 16
v_call: TRBV28
d_call: TRBD2
j_call: TRBJ2-7

cdr3_nt: TGCGCCAGCGGAGGTATCACCGGGGAGCTGTTTTTT
cdr3_aa: CASGGITGELFF
clone_size: NA
cdr3_length: 12
v_call: TRBV4-1
d_call: NA
j_call: TRBJ2-2

cdr3_nt: TGTGCCAGCAGCCAACTAGCGGGAGGGCCCAATGAGCAGTTCTTC
cdr3_aa: CASSQLAGGPNEQFF
clone_size: few
cdr3_length: 15
v_call: TRBV28
d_call: TRBD2
j_call: TRBJ2-1

cdr3_nt: TGCGCCAGCAGCCAAAGCCTGGGGACAGGGGGCCACTATGGCTACACCTTC
cdr3_aa: CASSQSLGTGGHYGYTF
clone_size: NA
cdr3_length: 17
v_call: TRBV4-3
d_call: TRBD1
j_call: TRBJ1-2

cdr3_nt: TGTGCCACGACTAGCGGGGAGCTCGAGCAGTACTTC
cdr3_aa: CATTSGELEQYF
clone_size: once
cdr3_length: 12
v_call: TRBV19
d_call: TRBD2
j_call: TRBJ2-7

cdr3_nt: TGTGCCACCAGCAGCCTAACAGGGGTACGAGGGGCCAACGGCCTGACTTTC
cdr3_aa: CATSSLTGVRGANGLTF
clone_size: NA
cdr3_length: 17
v_call: TRBV15
d_call: TRBD1
j_call: TRBJ2-6

cdr3_nt: TGTGCCAGCTCACCCCCGGGACAGGGAGGCTATGGCTACACCTTC
cdr3_aa: CASSPPGQGGYGYTF
clone_size: NA
cdr3_length: 15
v_call: TRBV18
d_call: TRBD1
j_call: TRBJ1-2

cdr3_nt: TGTGCCAGTAGTATTGCTGCGGGCCTCTCCTACGAGCAGTACTTC
cdr3_aa: CASSIAAGLSYEQYF
clone_size: NA
cdr3_length: 15
v_call: TRBV19
d_call: NA
j_call: TRBJ2-7

cdr3_nt: TGTGCCAGCAGCTTGGCCGGAAGAGGCCGCATCGATGAGCAGTTCTTC
cdr3_aa: CASSLAGRGRIDEQFF
clone_size: NA
cdr3_length: 16
v_call: TRBV5-4
d_call: NA
j_call: TRBJ2-1

cdr3_nt: TGCGCCAGCAGTGGCCGGGACAGGATCTACAATGAGCAGTTCTTC
cdr3_aa: CASSGRDRIYNEQFF
clone_size: NA
cdr3_length: 15
v_call: TRBV10-2
d_call: TRBD1
j_call: TRBJ2-1

cdr3_nt: TGTGCCAGCAGTTTACTGGGACTAGCTTACGAGCAGTACTTC
cdr3_aa: CASSLLGLAYEQYF
clone_size: NA
cdr3_length: 14
v_call: TRBV28
d_call: TRBD2
j_call: TRBJ2-7

cdr3_nt: TGTGCCAGCATACTCAGGGTTTACGAGCAGTACTTC
cdr3_aa: CASILRVYEQYF
clone_size: NA
cdr3_length: 12
v_call: TRBV11-2
d_call: NA
j_call: TRBJ2-7

cdr3_nt: TGTGCCAGCAGCTACGCCTTAGATTCACTCACAGATACGCAGTATTTT
cdr3_aa: CASSYALDSLTDTQYF
clone_size: NA
cdr3_length: 16
v_call: TRBV7-9
d_call: NA
j_call: TRBJ2-3

cdr3_nt: TGTGCCAGCAGTCTTAGGCTACTCAGGGGGCAACGGAACACTGAAGCTTTCTTT
cdr3_aa: CASSLRLLRGQRNTEAFF
clone_size: NA
cdr3_length: 18
v_call: TRBV28
d_call: TRBD1
j_call: TRBJ1-1

cdr3_nt: TGTGCCAGCAGCTTAGTTGCGGGAACCAACTACGAGCAGTACTTC
cdr3_aa: CASSLVAGTNYEQYF
clone_size: NA
cdr3_length: 15
v_call: TRBV7-2
d_call: NA
j_call: TRBJ2-7

cdr3_nt: TGCGCCAGCAGCTTGCACAGTCTCGGAGCGGGAGTGAGATACGAGCAGTACTTC
cdr3_aa: CASSLHSLGAGVRYEQYF
clone_size: NA
cdr3_length: 18
v_call: TRBV5-1
d_call: TRBD2
j_call: TRBJ2-7

cdr3_nt: TGCGCCAGCAGCCAAGGGGGAGGGCAGGAGGGGTCCGAGCAGTACTTC
cdr3_aa: CASSQGGGQEGSEQYF
clone_size: NA
cdr3_length: 16
v_call: TRBV4-3
d_call: TRBD2
j_call: TRBJ2-7

cdr3_nt: TGTGCCAGCAGTTCGGGACTGGCCTACGAGCAGTACTTC
cdr3_aa: CASSSGLAYEQYF
clone_size: few
cdr3_length: 13
v_call: TRBV27
d_call: NA
j_call: TRBJ2-7

cdr3_nt: TGTGCCAGCAGCTTAGGATATACTAGTGGCAATGAGCAGTTCTTC
cdr3_aa: CASSLGYTSGNEQFF
clone_size: once
cdr3_length: 15
v_call: TRBV11-3
d_call: NA
j_call: TRBJ2-1

cdr3_nt: TGCGCCAGCAGCTCAGGACAGACGGACACCGGGGAGCTGTTTTTT
cdr3_aa: CASSSGQTDTGELFF
clone_size: NA
cdr3_length: 15
v_call: TRBV5-1
d_call: NA
j_call: TRBJ2-2

cdr3_nt: TGTGCCAGTAGTATAGATCTGAGGAATGAGCAGTTCTTC
cdr3_aa: CASSIDLRNEQFF
clone_size: NA
cdr3_length: 13
v_call: TRBV19
d_call: NA
j_call: TRBJ2-1

cdr3_nt: TGCGCCAGCAGCCAATCGACAGGGAGCGTAGGCTACACCTTC
cdr3_aa: CASSQSTGSVGYTF
clone_size: NA
cdr3_length: 14
v_call: TRBV4-1
d_call: TRBD1
j_call: TRBJ1-2

cdr3_nt: TGTGCCAGCAGTGGCAGGGGGCCCCCGAACACCGGGGAGCTGTTTTTT
cdr3_aa: CASSGRGPPNTGELFF
clone_size: NA
cdr3_length: 16
v_call: TRBV27
d_call: TRBD1
j_call: TRBJ2-2

cdr3_nt: TGCGCCAGCGGCTACGGGGATAGCACCGGGGAGCTGCTTTTT
cdr3_aa: CASGYGDSTGELLF
clone_size: NA
cdr3_length: 14
v_call: TRBV5-1
d_call: NA
j_call: TRBJ2-2

cdr3_nt: TGTGCCAGCGCCACAGGGGCTTATGGCTACACCTTC
cdr3_aa: CASATGAYGYTF
clone_size: NA
cdr3_length: 12
v_call: TRBV28
d_call: TRBD1
j_call: TRBJ1-2

cdr3_nt: TGCGCCAGCAAAGGACTAGCGGGATCGGCCCAGTACTTC
cdr3_aa: CASKGLAGSAQYF
clone_size: few
cdr3_length: 13
v_call: TRBV5-1
d_call: TRBD2
j_call: TRBJ2-7

cdr3_nt: TGTGCCAGCAGCTTGGTAGCACAAGAGACCCAGTACTTC
cdr3_aa: CASSLVAQETQYF
clone_size: NA
cdr3_length: 13
v_call: TRBV5-4
d_call: NA
j_call: TRBJ2-5

cdr3_nt: TGTGCCAGTAGTATCACGGGGGTGGATGGCTACACCTTC
cdr3_aa: CASSITGVDGYTF
clone_size: NA
cdr3_length: 13
v_call: TRBV19
d_call: NA
j_call: TRBJ1-2

cdr3_nt: TGTGCCAGCAGCTTAGTCGGGAGGGGAAACACCATATATTTT
cdr3_aa: CASSLVGRGNTIYF
clone_size: NA
cdr3_length: 14
v_call: TRBV7-2
d_call: NA
j_call: TRBJ1-3

cdr3_nt: TGCGCCAGCAGTGGGACAGGGGGCAATCAGCCCCAGCATTTT
cdr3_aa: CASSGTGGNQPQHF
clone_size: NA
cdr3_length: 14
v_call: TRBV10-2
d_call: TRBD1
j_call: TRBJ1-5

cdr3_nt: TGTGCCAGCAGCAGACAGGGCGCCAACGAGCAGTACTTC
cdr3_aa: CASSRQGANEQYF
clone_size: NA
cdr3_length: 13
v_call: TRBV28
d_call: TRBD1
j_call: TRBJ2-7

cdr3_nt: TGTGCCAGCTCCCGGACAGGGAGGTCCTACAATGAGCAGTTCTTC
cdr3_aa: CASSRTGRSYNEQFF
clone_size: once
cdr3_length: 15
v_call: TRBV6-5
d_call: TRBD1
j_call: TRBJ2-1

cdr3_nt: TGCAGCGTTGAAGAGGGGGGAAGGGCCCACAATGAGCAGTTCTTC
cdr3_aa: CSVEEGGRAHNEQFF
clone_size: NA
cdr3_length: 15
v_call: TRBV29-1
d_call: NA
j_call: TRBJ2-1